Listed below are T cell receptor beta chains from one sample, sequenced in a study of blood T cells in healthy people across ages. TCRdb analysed the 5' RACE reads with MiXCR anew, one entry per CDR3 protein. The table includes about 290,000 distinct CDR3 sequences, less than 30% detected once. What was sequenced was blood. All receptors derive from a woman aged 70-85 years in good health. Each CDR3 is given with its conserved first and last residue. D genes are given only for firm matches. A row's size may be missing; if present it is once, few, many or a size class.

>TRBD1|TRBJ1-2|few|TRBV28
CASRLGRGQSYTF
TGTGCCAGCAGGCTAGGCAGGGGGCAAAGCTACACCTTC
>NA|TRBJ2-3|NA|TRBV4-2
CASSQGRSEDTQYF
TGTGCCAGCAGCCAAGGAAGGAGTGAGGATACGCAGTATTTT
>NA|TRBJ1-1|few|TRBV12-5
CASGLVIQELNTEAFF
TGTGCTAGTGGTTTGGTAATCCAGGAGCTGAACACTGAAGCTTTCTTT
>TRBD2|TRBJ2-5|NA|TRBV20-1
CSARGPGGETQYF
TGCAGTGCTAGAGGCCCGGGGGGAGAGACCCAGTACTTC
>NA|TRBJ1-2|few|TRBV20-1
CSAPRGANYGYTF
TGCAGTGCTCCCCGGGGGGCGAACTATGGCTACACCTTC
>TRBD2|TRBJ2-7|NA|TRBV6-5
CASRNGLAAPYEQYF
TGTGCCAGCAGAAACGGACTAGCTGCCCCCTACGAGCAGTACTTC
>NA|TRBJ2-2|few|TRBV29-1
CTAQGWDTGELFF
TGCACCGCGCAGGGATGGGACACCGGGGAGCTGTTTTTT
>TRBD1|TRBJ2-5|few|TRBV6-1
CAGTRGQAKRGETQYF
TGTGCCGGTACTCGAGGACAGGCGAAGAGGGGGGAGACCCAGTACTTC
>NA|TRBJ2-5|few|TRBV12-3/TRBV12-4
CASSFGAQETQYF
TGTGCCAGCAGTTTCGGCGCCCAAGAGACCCAGTACTTC
>NA|TRBJ2-1|NA|TRBV7-6
CASSLARAGNEQFF
TGTGCCAGCAGCTTAGCCCGGGCAGGCAATGAGCAGTTCTTC
>NA|TRBJ2-5|NA|TRBV20-1
CSASKVTGIQETQYF
TGCAGTGCTAGTAAGGTCACGGGAATCCAAGAGACCCAGTACTTC